The rows below give T cell receptor beta chains drawn from one sample of a study of regulatory T cells in long-lasting Graves disease. TCRdb re-derived calls from the multiplex PCR reads in MiXCR, one entry per CDR3 protein. The sample lists 390,000 or so distinct CDR3 sequences, about 11% occurring once. Separately, the same data were catalogued under a study of T cells in Graves' hyperthyroidism and ophthalmopathy.

Sequenced material: peripheral blood mononuclear cells (PBMCs), taken at new diagnosis, from a patient treated with antithyroid drugs. These receptors all come from a woman aged 18-35 years with Graves disease. Each CDR3 is given with its conserved first and last residue. A D gene is named only where the DNA matches it firmly. Clone size appears in some rows only: once, few, many, or a class for an expanded clone.

abundance	d_gene	v_gene	j_gene	CDR3nt	CDR3aa
many	TRBD2	TRBV4-2	TRBJ2-3	TGTGCCAGCAGCCAAGATCTAGAGCGGGGCCCCACAGATACGCAGTATTTT	CASSQDLERGPTDTQYF
few	TRBD1	TRBV30	TRBJ2-1	TGTGCCTGTCACAGGGGGCGGAATGAGCAGTTCTTC	CACHRGRNEQFF
many	.	TRBV10-3	TRBJ1-1	TGTGCCATCAGTGGGGTTACACTAACCCTCACTGAAGCTTTCTTT	CAISGVTLTLTEAFF
many	TRBD2	TRBV10-3	TRBJ2-1	TGTGCCATCGAAGCGGGAGGGGACACTGAGCAGTTCTTC	CAIEAGGDTEQFF
many	TRBD2	TRBV6-5	TRBJ2-3	TGTGCCAGCAGTTGGGGCGGGAGTTATACAGATACGCAGTATTTT	CASSWGGSYTDTQYF
few	TRBD2	TRBV7-3	TRBJ2-3	TGTGCCAGCAGCTTAACGTGGCTAGCGGGGGGCGATACGCAGTATTTT	CASSLTWLAGGDTQYF
many	TRBD1	TRBV12-3/TRBV12-4	TRBJ2-7	TGTGCCAGCAGCCCCCCGACAGGGTATGCGGGCTCCTACGAGCAGTACTTC	CASSPPTGYAGSYEQYF
.	.	TRBV19	TRBJ1-1	TGTGCCAGTAGTCCTCTTGGGGGGACTTCGAACACTGAAGCTTTCTTT	CASSPLGGTSNTEAFF
many	TRBD1	TRBV13	TRBJ2-1	TGTGCCAGCAGCAGTTGGACAGGGTCGTACAATGAGCAGTTCTTC	CASSSWTGSYNEQFF
few	.	TRBV28	TRBJ2-6	TGTGCCAGCAGTTTAGAGATTAACACCGGGCATGACTCTGGGGCCAACGTCCTGACTTTC	CASSLEINTGHDSGANVLTF
many	.	TRBV3-1	TRBJ2-7	TGTGCCAGCAGCCTCCTTCCCGGGGACTACGAGCAGTACTTC	CASSLLPGDYEQYF
.	.	TRBV30	TRBJ1-4	TGTGCCTGGAGTGTCACCGAGGTTCTGTTTTTT	CAWSVTEVLFF
.	.	TRBV7-2	TRBJ2-1	TGTGCCAGCAGCTCCCTACCCTCTGGCGTAATTGGGAATGAGCAGTTCTTC	CASSSLPSGVIGNEQFF
few	TRBD1	TRBV9	TRBJ2-1	TGTGCCAGCAGCGTAGTAGGACAGGGTTCCTCATTCTCCTACAATGAGCAGTTCTTC	CASSVVGQGSSFSYNEQFF
many	.	TRBV10-3	TRBJ1-2	TGTGCCATCAGTGCCCAGCTGGGGGGTCGAAACTATGGCTACACCTTC	CAISAQLGGRNYGYTF
few	.	TRBV2	TRBJ1-5	TGTGCCAGCAGTGATCAGGGGAATCAGCCCCAGCATTTT	CASSDQGNQPQHF
few	.	TRBV24-1	TRBJ2-2	TGTGCCACCAGTCTGGGGAGAGGATTTCCCGGGGAGCTGTTTTTT	CATSLGRGFPGELFF
many	.	TRBV3-1	TRBJ2-2	TGTGCCAGCAGCCAATGGGGGAAGGGGGAGCTGTTTTTT	CASSQWGKGELFF
many	.	TRBV7-9	TRBJ2-2	TGTGCCGGAACCCAACAGGGAAGTGACTGGTACAACTGGGTATCGGCCGGGGAGCTGTTTTTT	CAGTQQGSDWYNWVSAGELFF
many	TRBD2	TRBV27	TRBJ2-7	TGTGCCAGCAGTTTCCGCTCTAGCGGGACCTACGAGCAGTACTTC	CASSFRSSGTYEQYF
few	.	TRBV13	TRBJ1-1	TGTGCCAGCAGCTTCTTGTATGAAGCTTTCTTT	CASSFLYEAFF
few	.	TRBV20-1	TRBJ1-2	TGCAGTGCTAGGCACCAGGGGAAACCCCCCACATGGTATGGCTACACCTTC	CSARHQGKPPTWYGYTF
many	.	TRBV28	TRBJ1-1	TGTGCCATCCTAGACAGGACGAACACTGAAGCTTTCTTT	CAILDRTNTEAFF
.	.	TRBV2	TRBJ2-7	TGTGCCAGCTTGGTCGGGGGAGTGGGAACCTACGAGCAGTACTTC	CASLVGGVGTYEQYF
few	TRBD1	TRBV28	TRBJ1-4	TGTGCCAGCAGTGTAACACAGGGGAGCAAACTGTTTTTT	CASSVTQGSKLFF
many	.	TRBV6-2/TRBV6-3	TRBJ1-2	TGTGCCAGCAGTGAAGAGCAAGACACATTCTTTAACTATGGCTACACCTTC	CASSEEQDTFFNYGYTF